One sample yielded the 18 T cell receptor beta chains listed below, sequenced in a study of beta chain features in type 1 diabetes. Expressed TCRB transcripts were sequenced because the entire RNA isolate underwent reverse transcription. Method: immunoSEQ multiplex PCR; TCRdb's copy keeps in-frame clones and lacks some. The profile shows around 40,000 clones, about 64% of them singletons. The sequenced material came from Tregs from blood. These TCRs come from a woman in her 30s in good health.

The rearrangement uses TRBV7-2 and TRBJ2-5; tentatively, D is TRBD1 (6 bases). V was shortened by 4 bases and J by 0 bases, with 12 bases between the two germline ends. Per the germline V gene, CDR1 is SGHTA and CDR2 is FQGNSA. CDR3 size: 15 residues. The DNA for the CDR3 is TGTGCCAGCAGCTGGCAGGGGACGTACCAAGAGACCCAGTACTTC. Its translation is CASSWQGTYQETQYF.

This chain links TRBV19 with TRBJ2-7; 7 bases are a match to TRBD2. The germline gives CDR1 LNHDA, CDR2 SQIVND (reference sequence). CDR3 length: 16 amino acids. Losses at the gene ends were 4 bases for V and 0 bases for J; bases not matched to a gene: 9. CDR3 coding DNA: TGTGCCAGTAGTAAAGGGCCACTAGCGTTCTCCTACGAGCAGTACTTC. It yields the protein CASSKGPLAFSYEQYF.

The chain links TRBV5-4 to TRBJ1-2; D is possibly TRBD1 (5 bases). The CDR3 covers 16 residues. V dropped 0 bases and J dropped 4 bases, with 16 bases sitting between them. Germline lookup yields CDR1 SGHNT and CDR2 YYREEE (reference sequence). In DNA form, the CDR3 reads TGTGCCAGCAGCTTGGCGGGGGGTCGACGAAGCTATGGCTACACCTTC. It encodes CASSLAGGRRSYGYTF.

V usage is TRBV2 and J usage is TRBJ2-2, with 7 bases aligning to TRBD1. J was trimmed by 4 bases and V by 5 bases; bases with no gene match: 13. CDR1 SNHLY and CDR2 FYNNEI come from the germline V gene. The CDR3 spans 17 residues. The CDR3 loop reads CASSFRDSLWGTGELFF. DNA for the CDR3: TGTGCCAGCAGTTTCCGGGACAGCCTTTGGGGCACCGGGGAGCTGTTTTTT.

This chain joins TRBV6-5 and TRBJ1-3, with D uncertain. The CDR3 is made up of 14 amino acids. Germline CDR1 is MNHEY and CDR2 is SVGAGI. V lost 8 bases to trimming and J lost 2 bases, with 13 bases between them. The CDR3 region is CASGRESTGNTIYF. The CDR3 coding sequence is TGTGCCAGCGGCCGGGAGTCGACTGGAAACACCATATATTTT.

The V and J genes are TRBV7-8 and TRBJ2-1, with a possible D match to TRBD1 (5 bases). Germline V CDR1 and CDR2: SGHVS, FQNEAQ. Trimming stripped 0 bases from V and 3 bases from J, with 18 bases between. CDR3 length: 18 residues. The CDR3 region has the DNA TGTGCCAGCAGCTTAGCGAAGACGAGGACACGGATCTACAATGAGCAGTTCTTC. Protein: CASSLAKTRTRIYNEQFF.

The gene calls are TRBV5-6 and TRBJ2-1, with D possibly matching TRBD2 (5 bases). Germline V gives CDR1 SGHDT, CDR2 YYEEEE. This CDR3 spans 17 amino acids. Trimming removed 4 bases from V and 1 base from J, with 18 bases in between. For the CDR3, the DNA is TGTGCCAGCAGCCTACTCGAGGGAGTAAGGTCCTACAATGAGCAGTTCTTC. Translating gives CASSLLEGVRSYNEQFF.

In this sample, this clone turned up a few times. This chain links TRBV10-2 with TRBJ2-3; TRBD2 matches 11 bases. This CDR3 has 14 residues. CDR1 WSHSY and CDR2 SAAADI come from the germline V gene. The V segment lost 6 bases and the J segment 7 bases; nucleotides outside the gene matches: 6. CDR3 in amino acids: CASSGLAGGNTQYF. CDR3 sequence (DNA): TGCGCCAGCAGCGGACTAGCGGGTGGGAATACGCAGTATTTT.

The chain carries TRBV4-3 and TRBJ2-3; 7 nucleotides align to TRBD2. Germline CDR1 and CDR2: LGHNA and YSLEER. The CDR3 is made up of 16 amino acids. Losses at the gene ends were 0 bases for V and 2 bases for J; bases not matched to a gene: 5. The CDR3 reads CASSQEAGMDTDTQYF. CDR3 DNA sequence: TGCGCCAGCAGCCAAGAAGCGGGAATGGACACAGATACGCAGTATTTT.

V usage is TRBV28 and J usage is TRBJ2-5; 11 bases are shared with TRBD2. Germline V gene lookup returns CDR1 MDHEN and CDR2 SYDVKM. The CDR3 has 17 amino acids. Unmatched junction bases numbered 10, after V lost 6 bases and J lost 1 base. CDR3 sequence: CASRPPASGRPQETQYF. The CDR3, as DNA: TGTGCCAGCAGACCTCCAGCTAGCGGGAGGCCCCAAGAGACCCAGTACTTC.

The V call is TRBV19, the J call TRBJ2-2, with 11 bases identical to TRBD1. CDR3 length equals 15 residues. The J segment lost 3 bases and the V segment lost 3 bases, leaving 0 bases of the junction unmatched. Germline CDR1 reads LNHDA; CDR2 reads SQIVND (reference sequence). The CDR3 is CASSMGQGDTGELFF. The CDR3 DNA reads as TGTGCCAGTAGTATGGGACAGGGGGACACCGGGGAGCTGTTTTTT. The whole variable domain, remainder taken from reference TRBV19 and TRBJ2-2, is DGGITQSPKYLFRKEGQNVTLSCEQNLNHDAMYWYRQDPGQGLRLIYYSQIVNDFQKGDIAEGYSVSREKKESFPLTVTSAQKNPTAFYLCASSMGQGDTGELFFGEGSRLTVL.

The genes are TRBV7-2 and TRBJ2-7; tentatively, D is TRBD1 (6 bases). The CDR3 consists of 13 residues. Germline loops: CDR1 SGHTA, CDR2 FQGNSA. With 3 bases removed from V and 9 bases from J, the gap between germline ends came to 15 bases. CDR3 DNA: TGTGCCAGCAGCTTGGGAACAGGGACGAGGCAGTACTTC. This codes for CASSLGTGTRQYF.

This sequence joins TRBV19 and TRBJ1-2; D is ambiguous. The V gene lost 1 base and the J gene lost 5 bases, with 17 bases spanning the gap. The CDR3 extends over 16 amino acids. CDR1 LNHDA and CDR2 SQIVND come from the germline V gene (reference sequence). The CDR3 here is CASSIAGEGEFYGYTF. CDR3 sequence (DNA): TGTGCCAGTAGTATAGCCGGAGAGGGTGAATTTTATGGCTACACCTTC. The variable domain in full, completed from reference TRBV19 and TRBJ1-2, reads DGGITQSPKYLFRKEGQNVTLSCEQNLNHDAMYWYRQDPGQGLRLIYYSQIVNDFQKGDIAEGYSVSREKKESFPLTVTSAQKNPTAFYLCASSIAGEGEFYGYTFGSGTRLTVV.

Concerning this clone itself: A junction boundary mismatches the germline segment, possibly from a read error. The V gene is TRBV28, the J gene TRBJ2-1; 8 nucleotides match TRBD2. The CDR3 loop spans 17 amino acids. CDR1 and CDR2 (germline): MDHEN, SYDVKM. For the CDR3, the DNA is TGTGCCAGCAGTTTAGGGACACGGACTAGCTCCCACAATGAGCAGTTCTTC. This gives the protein CASSLGTRTSSHNEQFF.

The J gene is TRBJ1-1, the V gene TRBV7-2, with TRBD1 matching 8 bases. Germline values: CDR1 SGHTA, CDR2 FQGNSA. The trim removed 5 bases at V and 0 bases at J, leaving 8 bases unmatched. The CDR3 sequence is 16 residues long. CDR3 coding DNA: TGTGCCAGCAGCCTTTCTCCGACAGGGGTGAACACTGAAGCTTTCTTT. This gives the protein CASSLSPTGVNTEAFF.

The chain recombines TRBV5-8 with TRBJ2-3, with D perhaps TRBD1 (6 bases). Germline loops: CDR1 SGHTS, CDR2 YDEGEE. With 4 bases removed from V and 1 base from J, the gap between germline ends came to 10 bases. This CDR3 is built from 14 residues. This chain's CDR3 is CASSIGQRTDTQYF. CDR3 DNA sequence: TGTGCCAGCAGCATCGGACAGCGCACAGATACGCAGTATTTT.

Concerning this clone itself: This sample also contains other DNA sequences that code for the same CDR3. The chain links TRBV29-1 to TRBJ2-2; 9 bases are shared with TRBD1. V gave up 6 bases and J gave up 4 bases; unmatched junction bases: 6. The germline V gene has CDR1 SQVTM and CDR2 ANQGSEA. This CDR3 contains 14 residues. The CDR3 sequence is CSVRGQGGTGELFF. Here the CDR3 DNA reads TGCAGCGTCCGGGGACAGGGAGGCACCGGGGAGCTGTTTTTT.

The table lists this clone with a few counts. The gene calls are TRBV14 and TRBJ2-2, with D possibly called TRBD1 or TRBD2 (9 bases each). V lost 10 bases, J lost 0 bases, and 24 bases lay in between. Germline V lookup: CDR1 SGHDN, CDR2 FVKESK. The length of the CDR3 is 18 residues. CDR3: CANRDRVRLAANTGELFF. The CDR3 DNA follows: TGTGCCAACCGGGACAGGGTCCGACTAGCGGCGAACACCGGGGAGCTGTTTTTT.